Below, 28 T cell receptor beta chains from the same sample are listed, as sequenced in a study of vaccination effects on CD4 cells after COVID-19. No antigens are known for them. The repertoire was sequenced with immunoSEQ multiplex PCR; TCRdb's copy has only in-frame clones and lacks some. The sample contains tens of thousands of clones, approximately 82% of which appear only once. Antigen-specific CD4+ T cell clonotypes were called by their expansion after viral peptide-pool culture in ViraFEST. Following culture for approximately ten days, CD4+ T cells were isolated. It was two doses of either the BNT162b2 or mRNA-1273 vaccine that participants received. Source: CD4+ T cells from PBMCs cultured with HCoV-229E spike peptides, taken after COVID-19 vaccination. The source is a human donor who received a COVID-19 vaccine.

This clone was counted between two and nine times. The genes are TRBV6-2 or TRBV6-3 and TRBJ1-2; D not certain. Trimming took 5 bases from V and 3 from J, leaving 7 bases between them. The germline CDR1 and CDR2 sequences are MNHEY and SVGEGT. The CDR3 contains 12 residues. CDR3 DNA sequence: TGTGCCAGCAGTAGGGCAGACTATGGCTACACCTTC. This sequence encodes CASSRADYGYTF.

A few counts support this clone. This sequence joins TRBV5-5 and TRBJ1-2; D remains ambiguous. The CDR3 extends over 13 amino acids. Germline CDR1 SGHKS, CDR2 YYEKEE (reference sequence). V shed 3 bases and J shed 7 bases, with 13 bases lying between them. CDR3 DNA: TGTGCCAGCAGCTCCTTTGTAGCGGGTGGCTACACCTTC. Its translation is CASSSFVAGGYTF.

V gene TRBV3-1 (or the pseudogene TRBV3-2) combines with J gene TRBJ2-1; no firm D call. Germline loops: CDR1 LGHDT, CDR2 YNNKEL (reference sequence). Trimming cost V 3 bases and J 1 base, with 7 bases left between them. The CDR3 length is 14 residues. The CDR3, as DNA: TGTGCCAGCAGCCAGATGACTTCCTACAATGAGCAGTTCTTC. Translated, it gives CASSQMTSYNEQFF.

This clone came up a few times. The chain joins TRBV19 to TRBJ1-4; 7 bases align to TRBD1. The CDR3 consists of 14 residues. Germline assignment: CDR1 LNHDA and CDR2 SQIVND (reference sequence). V shed 3 bases, J shed 8 bases, and the junction held 6 bases outside the gene matches. Here the CDR3 DNA reads TGTGCCAGTAGTATCGCGACAGGGACGGAAAAACTGTTTTTT. This codes for CASSIATGTEKLFF.

This clone has only a few counts. The chain is built from TRBV9 and TRBJ1-2, with D perhaps TRBD1 (5 bases). With 4 bases removed from V and 3 bases from J, the gap between germline ends came to 13 bases. CDR1 and CDR2 from the germline V gene are SGDLS and YYNGEE. The CDR3 sequence is 14 residues long. The CDR3 sequence: CASSSNGGDYGYTF. CDR3 coding DNA: TGTGCCAGCAGCTCCAACGGGGGGGACTATGGCTACACCTTC.

V and J are TRBV2 and TRBJ1-6, with unresolved D. Between the trimmed V and J ends, which lost 6 bases and 9 bases, there was a span of 15 bases. CDR1 SNHLY and CDR2 FYNNEI come from the germline V gene. The CDR3 is 14 amino acids. The CDR3 region has the DNA TGTGCCAGCAGCGGCAGTCGAATGGGTTCACCCCTCCACTTT. Its protein product is CASSGSRMGSPLHF.

The chain couples TRBV3-1 (or the pseudogene TRBV3-2) to TRBJ2-5, with 9 positions matching TRBD2. The germline V gene has CDR1 LGHDT and CDR2 YNNKEL (reference sequence). This CDR3 has 16 residues. The V segment lost 1 base and the J segment 4 bases; nucleotides outside the gene matches: 7. Written as DNA, the CDR3 is TGTGCCAGCAGCCAAGTTCCAGCGGGGGGCCCAGAGACCCAGTACTTC. Translating it yields CASSQVPAGGPETQYF.

This chain connects TRBV2 to TRBJ1-2, with a possible D match to TRBD1 (5 bases). CDR3 length: 13 residues. V lost 8 bases and J 3 bases, leaving 13 bases between the germline ends. CDR1 and CDR2 (germline): SNHLY, FYNNEI. The CDR3 region is CASAQGPYYGYTF. As DNA, the CDR3 is TGTGCCAGCGCGCAGGGACCATACTATGGCTACACCTTC.

DNA for the CDR3: TGTGCCAGCAGCACTTCAGGTTCTGGAAACACCATATATTTT. Translation gives CASSTSGSGNTIYF. This chain connects TRBV9 to TRBJ1-3; D is unresolved. Trimming removed 4 bases from V and 1 base from J, with 9 bases in between. The CDR3 has 14 amino acids. Germline CDR1 is SGDLS and CDR2 is YYNGEE.

The chain recombines TRBV6-5 with TRBJ2-7; possible D gene TRBD1, 5 bases. The V end lost 7 bases, the J end lost 5 bases, and 15 bases lay between the germline ends. Germline V gene sequence: CDR1 MNHEY, CDR2 SVGAGI. The CDR3 sequence is 13 residues long. CDR3 sequence: CASKSGFLDEQYV. CDR3 coding DNA: TGTGCCAGCAAATCAGGGTTTCTCGACGAGCAGTACGTC.

The J gene is TRBJ2-5, the V gene TRBV7-2; D perhaps matches TRBD1 (6 bases). CDR3 length: 16 amino acids. Between the trimmed V and J ends, which lost 3 bases and 5 bases, there was a span of 19 bases. Germline values: CDR1 SGHTA, CDR2 FQGNSA. The CDR3: CASSFTRDKARETQYF. CDR3 bases: TGTGCCAGCAGCTTTACACGGGACAAGGCACGGGAGACCCAGTACTTC.

The J gene is TRBJ2-5, the V gene TRBV29-1; 8 bases line up with TRBD1. The CDR3 is 15 amino acids. Germline lookup yields CDR1 SQVTM and CDR2 ANQGSEA. Trimming cost V 4 bases and J 5 bases; bases outside gene matches: 12. CDR3 in amino acids: CSVGDGRGLGETQYF. CDR3 DNA: TGCAGCGTTGGGGACGGCAGGGGGCTTGGTGAGACCCAGTACTTC.

The chain couples TRBV7-3 to TRBJ2-3; 8 bases are shared with TRBD2. V shed 2 bases, J shed 6 bases, and the junction held 10 bases outside the gene matches. This CDR3 is built from 16 residues. Germline V gene data show CDR1 as SGHTA and CDR2 as FQGTGA. The CDR3 spells CASSLYVGGGQDTQYF. The CDR3 nucleotides read TGTGCCAGCAGCTTATATGTCGGGGGGGGCCAGGATACGCAGTATTTT.

This clone was seen a handful of times. The chain has TRBV3-1 (or the pseudogene TRBV3-2) and TRBJ1-2, with D perhaps TRBD1 (6 bases). Trimming pared 4 bases from V and 4 bases from J, leaving 13 bases between. Per the germline V gene, CDR1 is LGHDT and CDR2 is YNNKEL (reference sequence). The length of the CDR3 is 14 residues. CDR3 in amino acids: CASSRDRSLYGYTF. The CDR3 DNA is TGTGCCAGCAGCCGAGACAGGAGCCTCTATGGCTACACCTTC.

The gene calls are TRBV6-6 and TRBJ1-3, with TRBD1 identical over 7 bases. With 7 bases clipped from V and 5 bases from J, the junction kept 11 bases outside the gene matches. CDR3 size: 15 residues. Looked up from germline, CDR1 is MNHNY and CDR2 is SVGAGI (reference sequence). Here the CDR3 reads CASKGQQFTRNTIYF. The CDR3 DNA sequence: TGTGCCAGCAAGGGACAGCAATTCACCCGAAACACCATATATTTT.

The rearrangement joins TRBV24-1 to TRBJ2-4; 8 bases align to TRBD1. Germline CDR1 is KGHDR and CDR2 is SFDVKD. The CDR3 contains 15 residues. The trim removed 2 bases at V and 6 bases at J, leaving 5 bases unmatched. This CDR3 reads CATSDSRTGLNIQYF. The CDR3 coding sequence is TGTGCCACCAGTGATTCCCGGACAGGGCTAAACATTCAGTACTTC.

In its sample, this clone was seen once. The V gene is TRBV19, the J gene TRBJ1-3; the match to TRBD1 covers 7 bases. The germline V gene has CDR1 LNHDA and CDR2 SQIVND (reference sequence). This CDR3 is 15 amino acids long. Germline trimming cut 3 bases from V and 2 bases from J; bases unmatched to any gene: 4. The CDR3 spells CASSMGDSTGNTIYF. The CDR3 coding sequence is TGTGCCAGTAGTATGGGGGACAGCACTGGAAACACCATATATTTT.

The chain uses TRBV7-2 and TRBJ1-4; the D is unclear. The CDR3 is 13 amino acids. Trimming took 5 bases from V and 3 from J, leaving 7 bases between them. Germline assignment: CDR1 SGHTA and CDR2 FQGNSA. Here the CDR3 reads CASSPSPNEKLFF. The CDR3 DNA reads as TGTGCCAGCAGCCCCTCCCCTAATGAAAAACTGTTTTTT.

The chain employs TRBV21-1 and TRBJ2-7; the table's D call of TRBD1 was not tested on the DNA. TRBV21-1 is recorded as a pseudogene. The CDR3 is 16 residues long. This CDR3 is CASSKAIRQANYEQYV. DNA for the CDR3: TGTGCCAGCAGCAAAGCCATCCGGCAGGCCAACTACGAGCAGTACGTC.

The V gene is TRBV29-1, the J gene TRBJ1-1, with D maybe TRBD1 (6 bases). V was trimmed by 6 bases and J by 2 bases, leaving 16 bases between them. CDR1 and CDR2 (germline): SQVTM, ANQGSEA. This CDR3 comprises 14 residues. Here the CDR3 DNA reads TGCAGCGTGGGGGGGACATCCTTAAACACTGAAGCTTTCTTT. Its translation is CSVGGTSLNTEAFF.

This chain links TRBV3-1 (or the pseudogene TRBV3-2) with TRBJ2-2; 12 nucleotides match TRBD1. Germline CDR1 and CDR2: LGHDT and YNNKEL (reference sequence). J was trimmed by 3 bases and V by 6 bases; bases with no gene match: 2. This CDR3 has 15 amino acids. The CDR3: CASRGQGAHTGELFF. The CDR3 nucleotides read TGTGCCAGCAGGGGACAGGGGGCTCACACCGGGGAGCTGTTTTTT.

The chain combines TRBV4-1 with TRBJ1-1; D not resolved. V lost 0 bases and J lost 3, with 11 bases in between. The germline CDR1 and CDR2 sequences are MGHRA and YSYEKL. This CDR3 contains 15 residues. CDR3 DNA: TGCGCCAGCAGCCAAGATCACGGGGAGTACACTGAAGCTTTCTTT. Its protein product is CASSQDHGEYTEAFF.

The chain uses TRBV5-1 and TRBJ2-5; perhaps TRBD1 as D (6 bases). The CDR3 spans 13 residues. Germline V gives CDR1 SGHRS, CDR2 YFSETQ. Trimming pared 4 bases from V and 5 bases from J, leaving 12 bases between. CDR3 loop: CASSAQGVETQYF. The CDR3 bases are TGCGCCAGCAGCGCACAGGGTGTGGAGACCCAGTACTTC. The full variable domain, in which reference TRBV5-1 and TRBJ2-5 provide the parts outside the CDR3, is KAGVTQTPRYLIKTRGQQVTLSCSPISGHRSVSWYQQTPGQGLQFLFEYFSETQRNKGNFPGRFSGRQFSNSRSEMNVSTLELGDSALYLCASSAQGVETQYFGPGTRLLVL.

The chain recombines TRBV5-1 with TRBJ1-2; no firm D call. The germline V gene encodes CDR1 SGHRS and CDR2 YFSETQ. The ends were cut back, 4 bases at V and 8 bases at J, with 15 bases in the middle. The CDR3 loop spans 13 amino acids. CDR3 sequence reads: CASSPAPRPGYTF. The CDR3, as DNA: TGCGCCAGCAGCCCGGCCCCCCGGCCCGGCTACACCTTC.

V usage is TRBV7-9 and J usage is TRBJ1-3; no clear D. Trimming stripped 5 bases from V and 4 bases from J, with 15 bases between. The CDR3 loop spans 15 amino acids. Germline CDR1 SEHNR, CDR2 FQNEAQ (reference sequence). This chain's CDR3 is CASSPRGGVGNTIYF. The CDR3 coding sequence is TGTGCCAGCAGCCCTCGGGGAGGTGTGGGAAACACCATATATTTT.

This clone appeared once. The chain links TRBV19 to TRBJ1-4; D gene ambiguous. From germline, CDR1 is LNHDA and CDR2 SQIVND (reference sequence). The CDR3 is made up of 15 amino acids. The V and J ends lost 2 bases and 6 bases respectively, with 13 bases between them. CDR3 residues: CASSIRGAGYEKLFF. CDR3 nucleotide sequence: TGTGCCAGTAGTATACGAGGCGCAGGTTATGAAAAACTGTTTTTT.

V and J are TRBV6-5 and TRBJ2-7; 9 nucleotides agree with TRBD1. This CDR3 is 15 amino acids long. V was pared by 6 bases and J by 1 base, with 7 bases of the junction left unmatched. Germline-derived CDR1 and CDR2 are MNHEY and SVGAGI. CDR3: CASRPGQGGSYEQYV. The CDR3 DNA sequence: TGTGCCAGCAGGCCGGGACAGGGAGGATCCTACGAGCAGTACGTC.

This rearrangement joins TRBV28 to TRBJ1-4; a weak D match, TRBD1 (5 bases). The CDR3 loop spans 15 amino acids. Trimming pared 0 bases from V and 2 bases from J, leaving 7 bases between. Per germline, CDR1 MDHEN and CDR2 SYDVKM. As DNA, the CDR3 is TGTGCCAGCAGTTTATGGGGGGGTACTAATGAAAAACTGTTTTTT. Protein: CASSLWGGTNEKLFF.